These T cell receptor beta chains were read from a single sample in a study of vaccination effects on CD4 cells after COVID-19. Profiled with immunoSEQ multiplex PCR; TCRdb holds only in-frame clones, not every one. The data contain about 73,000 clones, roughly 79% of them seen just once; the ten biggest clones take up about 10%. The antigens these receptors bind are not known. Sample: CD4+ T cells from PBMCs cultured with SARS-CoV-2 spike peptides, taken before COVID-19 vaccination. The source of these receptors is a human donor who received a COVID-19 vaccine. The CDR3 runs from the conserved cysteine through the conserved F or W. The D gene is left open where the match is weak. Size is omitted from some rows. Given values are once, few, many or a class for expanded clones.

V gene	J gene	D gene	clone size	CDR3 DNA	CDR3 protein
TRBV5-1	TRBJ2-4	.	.	TGCGCCAGCAGCTTGGACGGGGCTATCGAAAACATTCAGTACTTC	CASSLDGAIENIQYF
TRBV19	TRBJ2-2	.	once	TGTGCCAGTAGTATCTTGCCTCGGGGGAACACCGGGGAGCTGTTTTTT	CASSILPRGNTGELFF
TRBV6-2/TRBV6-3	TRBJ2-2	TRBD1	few	TGTGCCAGCAGTAATGGACAGGTGACCGGGGAGCTGTTTTTT	CASSNGQVTGELFF
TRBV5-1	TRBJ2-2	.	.	TGCGCCAGCAAATTAGGGGTCGACACCGGGGAGCTGTTTTTT	CASKLGVDTGELFF
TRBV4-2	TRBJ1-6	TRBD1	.	TGTGCCAGCAGCCAAGGGCAGGGGGCCAGTAATTCACCCCTCCACTTT	CASSQGQGASNSPLHF
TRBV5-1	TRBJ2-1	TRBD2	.	TGCGCCAGCAGCTTGGCGCCTAGCGGAAACAATGAGCAGTTCTTC	CASSLAPSGNNEQFF
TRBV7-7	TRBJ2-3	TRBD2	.	TGTGCCAGCAGCCCAAAAGCGGGGGCCAACACAGATACGCAGTATTTT	CASSPKAGANTDTQYF
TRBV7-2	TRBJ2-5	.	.	TGTGCCAGCAGCTCGCAGCGGTTCCAGGGTGAGACCCAGTACTTC	CASSSQRFQGETQYF
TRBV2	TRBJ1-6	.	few	TGTGCCAGCAGTGGAAATAATAATTCACCCCTCCACTTT	CASSGNNNSPLHF
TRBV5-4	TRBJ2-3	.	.	TGTGCCAGCAGCTTCTCTGGCACAGATACGCAGTATTTT	CASSFSGTDTQYF
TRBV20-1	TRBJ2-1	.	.	TGCAGTGCTAGTTTTTCCAGCGAGCAGTTCTTC	CSASFSSEQFF
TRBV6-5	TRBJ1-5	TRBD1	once	TGTGCCAGCAGTTACAGGGGGCCAGATCAGCCCCAGCATTTT	CASSYRGPDQPQHF
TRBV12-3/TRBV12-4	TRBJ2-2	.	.	TGTGCCAGCAGTTGGACCTCGGAGAGCCTGCCGTTTTTT	CASSWTSESLPFF
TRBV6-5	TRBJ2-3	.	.	TGTGCCAGCAGGGGGCAGGGTGGCATAGATACGCAGTATTTT	CASRGQGGIDTQYF
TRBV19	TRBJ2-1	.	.	TGTGCCAGTAGTGGTTACAGGTTACCCAAGCAGTTCTTC	CASSGYRLPKQFF
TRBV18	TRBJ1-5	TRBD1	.	TGTGCCAGCTCCCCCCGGCAGGGGGGACCTCAGCCCCAGCATTTT	CASSPRQGGPQPQHF
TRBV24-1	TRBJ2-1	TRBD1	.	TGTGCCACCAGTGATCCTGGACAGGGTGGGAATGAGCAGTTCTTC	CATSDPGQGGNEQFF
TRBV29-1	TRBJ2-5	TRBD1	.	TGCAGCGTAGAGTCAGGGGGACGAGGGAAGACCCAGTACTTC	CSVESGGRGKTQYF